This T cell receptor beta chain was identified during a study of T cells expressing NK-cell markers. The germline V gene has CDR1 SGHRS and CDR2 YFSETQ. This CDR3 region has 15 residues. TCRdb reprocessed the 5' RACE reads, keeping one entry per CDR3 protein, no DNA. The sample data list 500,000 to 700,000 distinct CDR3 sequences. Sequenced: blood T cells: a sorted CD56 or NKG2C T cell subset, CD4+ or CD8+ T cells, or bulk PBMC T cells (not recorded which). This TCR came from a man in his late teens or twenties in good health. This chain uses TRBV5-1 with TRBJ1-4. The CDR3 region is CASSLVAGDNEKLFF.